This T cell receptor (beta chain) came from a study of shared clonotypes between healthy human individuals. Study context: Ranging from 18 to 49 in age, donors were a couple of women and a few men.

The trim removed 4 bases at V and 2 bases at J, leaving 4 bases unmatched. Germline V gene lookup returns CDR1 SNHLY and CDR2 FYNNEI. The CDR3 has 14 residues. The method was immunoSEQ multiplex PCR; TCRdb's version includes in-frame clones alone and lacks a portion of them. The repertoire holds about 2.3 million clones, with 90% to 95% as singletons. V usage is TRBV2 and J usage is TRBJ1-1; 7 nucleotides align to TRBD1. The TCR originated in a man aged 18-30 years in good health. Some clones in this sample may be carry-over from other donors' samples. Material: naive CD4+ T cells from PBMCs. Subset of the sample: CD45RA+ positively selected. The CDR3 protein is CASSAEGANTEAFF. CDR3 sequence (DNA): TGTGCCAGCAGTGCTGAGGGGGCCAACACTGAAGCTTTCTTT.